This T cell receptor (beta chain) was found in a study of shared clonotypes between healthy human individuals. Study-wide findings and caveats: Against clonotypes common to all four donors, non-shared ones had lower generation probabilities.

Germline values: CDR1 SGHVS, CDR2 FNYEAQ. V was pared by 1 base and J by 1 base, with 4 bases of the junction left unmatched. The CDR3 has 16 amino acids. Generated by immunoSEQ multiplex PCR, the TCRdb table keeps only in-frame clones and is missing some. The sample contains 950,000 to 1,100,000 clones, approximately 76% of which appear only once. This clone appeared a single time. Its target is not known. This specimen includes other DNA sequences encoding the same CDR3. J is TRBJ2-3 and V is TRBV7-6, with 8 bases that match TRBD2. The TCR originated in a man aged 18 to 35 in good health. The sequenced material came from memory CD4+ T cells sorted from blood. Subset meaning: CD45RA-negative fraction. The chain's CDR3 is CASSLDAGGRTDTQYF. The CDR3 DNA reads as TGTGCCAGCAGCTTAGACGCGGGAGGCCGCACAGATACGCAGTATTTT. Looking up the rest from reference TRBV7-6 and TRBJ2-3 gives the full variable domain: GAGVSQSPRYKVTKRGQDVALRCDPISGHVSLYWYRQALGQGPEFLTYFNYEAQQDKSGLPNDRFSAERPEGSISTLTIQRTEQRDSAMYRCASSLDAGGRTDTQYFGPGTRLTVL.